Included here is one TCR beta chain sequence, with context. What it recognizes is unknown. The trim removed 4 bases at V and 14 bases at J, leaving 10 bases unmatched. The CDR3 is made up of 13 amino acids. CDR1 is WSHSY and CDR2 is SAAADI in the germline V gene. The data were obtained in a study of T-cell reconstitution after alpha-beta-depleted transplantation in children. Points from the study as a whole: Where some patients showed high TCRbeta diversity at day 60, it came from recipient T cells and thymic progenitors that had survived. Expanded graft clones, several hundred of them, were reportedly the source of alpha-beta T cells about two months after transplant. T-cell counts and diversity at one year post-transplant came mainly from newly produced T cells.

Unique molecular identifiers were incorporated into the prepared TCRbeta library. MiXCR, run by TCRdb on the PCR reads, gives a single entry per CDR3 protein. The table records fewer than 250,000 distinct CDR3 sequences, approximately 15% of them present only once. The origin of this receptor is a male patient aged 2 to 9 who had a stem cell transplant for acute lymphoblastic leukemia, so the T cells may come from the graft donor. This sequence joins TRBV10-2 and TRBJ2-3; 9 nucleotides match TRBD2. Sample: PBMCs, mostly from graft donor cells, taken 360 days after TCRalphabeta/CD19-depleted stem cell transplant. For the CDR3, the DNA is TGCGCCAGCAGTGTTGAGGGCGGGAGGGAGCCGTATTTT. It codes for CASSVEGGREPYF.